This T cell receptor beta chain was recovered during a study of OX40 agonist ivuxolimab in advanced cancers. Study overall: Clinicians treated patients with ivuxolimab, an agonistic anti-OX40 (CD134) antibody. Three patients had partial responses: one hepatocellular carcinoma, two cutaneous melanoma.

Clones were sequenced by immunoSEQ multiplex PCR, and TCRdb holds only the in-frame ones, with some missing. The data show about 19,000 clones, with around four fifths seen just once and just under 30% held by the top ten. Germline loops: CDR1 SGHVS, CDR2 FQNEAQ. With 1 base removed from V and 4 bases from J, the gap between germline ends came to 13 bases. The CDR3 is 15 residues long. This chain joins TRBV7-8 and TRBJ2-5; D could derive from TRBD1 or TRBD2 (6 bases each). This specimen was CD4+ or CD8+ T cells sorted from blood, taken in a trial of the OX40 agonist ivuxolimab. This TCR was sampled from an adult with an advanced solid tumor such as melanoma, head and neck, liver or kidney cancer. The DNA for the CDR3 is TGTGCCAGCAGCTTAGAAGGGGGGCAGGGAGAGACCCAGTACTTC. Translated: CASSLEGGQGETQYF.